The T cell receptor (beta chain) under discussion was sequenced for a study of early T cells in non-severe SARS-CoV-2 infection. Study summary: Sequencing of unsorted whole blood was done on bulk RNA, leaving chains unpaired.

Unique molecular identifiers were added to individual cDNA molecules. TCRdb re-derived calls from the 5' RACE reads in MiXCR, one entry per CDR3 protein. Among nearly 80,000 distinct CDR3 sequences listed, 10% to 15% were seen once. This clonotype occurred a few times. Its antigen is unidentified. Study-wide findings and caveats: Using VDJdb, the matching emphasized anti-spike CD8 responses while missing private and CD4 specificities.

The trim removed 2 bases at V and 2 bases at J, leaving 4 bases unmatched. Looked up from germline, CDR1 is GTSNPN and CDR2 is SVGIG (reference sequence). CDR3 length: 14 residues. What was sequenced was whole blood. The rearrangement uses TRBV30 and TRBJ2-3; 7 bases line up with TRBD1. The receptor comes from an adult who was a healthcare worker with PCR-confirmed SARS-CoV-2 infection or an uninfected control (not recorded which). This CDR3 reads CAWSPGTDTDTQYF. CDR3 sequence (DNA): TGTGCCTGGAGTCCCGGGACAGACACAGATACGCAGTATTTT.